This T cell receptor (beta chain) was profiled in a study of T-cell reconstitution after alpha-beta-depleted transplantation in children. Notes on the study in general: T-cell numbers and diversity, one year after transplant, stemmed largely from T cells that were newly produced. Roughly two months post-transplant, alpha-beta T cells reportedly originated from several hundred graft clones that had expanded. The origin of high day-60 TCRbeta diversity in some patients lay in surviving recipient T cells and thymic progenitors.

The CDR3 runs to 16 residues. Germline V gives CDR1 SGHRS, CDR2 YFSETQ. V was trimmed by 0 bases and J by 5 bases, leaving 17 bases between them. Preparation of the TCRbeta library used unique molecular identifiers. TCRdb passed the PCR reads through MiXCR, listing each CDR3 protein once. The table records about 830,000 distinct CDR3 sequences, roughly 15% of them present only once. On this clonotype itself: Its antigen is still unknown.

The receptor's source is a male patient younger than 18 who had a stem cell transplant for acute lymphoblastic leukemia, so the T cells may come from the graft donor. The chain uses TRBV5-1 and TRBJ2-5; D gene ambiguous. The input for sequencing was PBMCs, mostly from graft donor cells, taken 360 days after TCRalphabeta/CD19-depleted stem cell transplant. The CDR3 sequence: CASSLVPGPQGETQYF. The CDR3 DNA reads TGCGCCAGCAGCTTGGTCCCCGGGCCCCAAGGGGAGACCCAGTACTTC.